This T cell receptor beta chain was captured by sequencing in a study of blood T cells in healthy people across ages. CDR3 length: 15 residues. V was clipped by 1 base and J by 5 bases, with 14 bases between them. Germline V gene lookup returns CDR1 MNHEY and CDR2 SVGAGI. Combining a sample-barcoded 5' primer with a J-beta primer mix, a second PCR ran for roughly 7 to 11 cycles. TCRdb passed the 5' RACE reads through MiXCR, listing each CDR3 protein once. The sample contains 650,000 to 950,000 distinct CDR3 sequences, 40% to 50% of which appear only once. Russia was home to the donors, healthy Caucasian individuals aged roughly 6 to 95. The draw of peripheral blood yielded approximately 11 milliliters from each donor.

The chain combines TRBV6-5 with TRBJ2-5; D not resolved. This TCR came from a man aged 55 to 69 in good health. The sequenced material came from blood. CDR3 sequence reads: CASSYYGPTGETQYF. The CDR3 nucleotides read TGTGCCAGCAGTTACTACGGGCCGACCGGGGAGACCCAGTACTTC.